This T cell receptor (beta chain) comes out of a study of OX40 agonist ivuxolimab in advanced cancers. The sample holds one count of this clone. Per the germline V gene, CDR1 is SEHNR and CDR2 is FQNEAQ (reference sequence). The CDR3 loop spans 17 amino acids. The junction had 10 bases not matched to a gene; V was cut back by 4 bases and J by 6 bases. Clones were read by immunoSEQ multiplex PCR, and TCRdb kept only the in-frame ones, dropping some. The table lists around 83,000 clones, 90% to 95% of them singletons. This material consisted of CD4+ or CD8+ T cells sorted from blood, taken in a trial of the OX40 agonist ivuxolimab. The chain employs TRBV7-9 and TRBJ2-3, with 13 bases identical to TRBD2. The receptor comes from an adult with an advanced solid tumor such as melanoma, head and neck, liver or kidney cancer. CDR3 nucleotide sequence: TGTGCCAGCAGCTCCTCTCCCGGGACTAGCGGGACCGATACGCAGTATTTT. Its translation: CASSSSPGTSGTDTQYF.